This T cell receptor beta chain came from a study of blood T cell repertoires in COVID-19. On the study more broadly: Samples of COVID-19 (acute and convalescent) were obtained from the United States, Italy and Spain. T cells, B-cell-depleted T cells, or PBMCs provided the cDNA or gDNA that served as material.

Original analysis: The assay estimated nucleated cells by amplifying reference gene primers. Profiling relied on immunoSEQ multiplex PCR, and the TCRdb table lists in-frame clones only, not all of them. That table furnishes V, J and clone size, whereas the DNA furnished D and trimming. The sample shows 250,000 or so clones, around 90% of them seen only once. V lost 5 bases and J 8 bases, leaving 19 bases between the germline ends. Germline assignment: CDR1 SGHNT and CDR2 YYREEE (reference sequence). The CDR3 runs 14 residues. The sequenced sample consisted of peripheral blood. The J gene is TRBJ1-2, the V gene TRBV5-4; D might be TRBD1 (5 bases). The clonotype comes from a woman in her thirties or forties who had recovered from COVID-19. The CDR3 DNA reads TGTGCCAGCAGTACCGGCAGGGTCGGATACGGCTACACCTTC. This gives the protein CASSTGRVGYGYTF.